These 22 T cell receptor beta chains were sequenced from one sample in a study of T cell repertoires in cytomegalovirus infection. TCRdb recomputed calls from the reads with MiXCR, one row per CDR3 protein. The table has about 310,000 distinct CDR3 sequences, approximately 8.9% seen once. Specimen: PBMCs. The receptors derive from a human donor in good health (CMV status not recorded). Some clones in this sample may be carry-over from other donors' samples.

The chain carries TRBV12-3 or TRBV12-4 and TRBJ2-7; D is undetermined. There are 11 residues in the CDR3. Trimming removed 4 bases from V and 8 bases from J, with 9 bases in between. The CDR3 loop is CASSSRIKQYF. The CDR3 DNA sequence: TGTGCCAGCAGTTCTCGAATCAAGCAGTACTTC.

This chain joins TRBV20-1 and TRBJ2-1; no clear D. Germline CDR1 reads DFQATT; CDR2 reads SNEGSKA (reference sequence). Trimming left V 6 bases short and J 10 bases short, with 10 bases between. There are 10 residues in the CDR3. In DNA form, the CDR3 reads TGCAGTGCGGGGTCCGGGGAGCAGTTCTTC. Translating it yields CSAGSGEQFF.

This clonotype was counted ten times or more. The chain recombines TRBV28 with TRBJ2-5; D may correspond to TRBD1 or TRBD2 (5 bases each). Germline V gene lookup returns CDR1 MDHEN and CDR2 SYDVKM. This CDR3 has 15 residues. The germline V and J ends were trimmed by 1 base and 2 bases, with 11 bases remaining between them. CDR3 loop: CASSLSVGAQETQYF. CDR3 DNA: TGTGCCAGCAGTTTATCAGTCGGGGCTCAAGAGACCCAGTACTTC.

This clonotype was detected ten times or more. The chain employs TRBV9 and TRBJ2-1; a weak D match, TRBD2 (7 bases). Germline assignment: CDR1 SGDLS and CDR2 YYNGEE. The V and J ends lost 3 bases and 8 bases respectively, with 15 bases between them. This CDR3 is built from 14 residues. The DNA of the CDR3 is TGTGCCAGCAGCGGGGGGGGCCGGAACTATGAGCAGTTCTTC. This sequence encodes CASSGGGRNYEQFF.

The CDR3 here is CSASGGGGGYTEAFF. CDR3 coding DNA: TGCAGTGCTAGTGGGGGAGGAGGGGGATATACTGAAGCTTTCTTT. V is TRBV20-1 and J is TRBJ1-1; D might be TRBD1 (6 bases). The CDR3 contains 15 residues. V was shortened by 3 bases and J by 5 bases, with 19 bases between the two germline ends. Per the germline V gene, CDR1 is DFQATT and CDR2 is SNEGSKA (reference sequence).

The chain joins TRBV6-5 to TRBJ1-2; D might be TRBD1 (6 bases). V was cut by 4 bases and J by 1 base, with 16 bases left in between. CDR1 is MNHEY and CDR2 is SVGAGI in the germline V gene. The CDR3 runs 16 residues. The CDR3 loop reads CASSWGTLTLNYGYTF. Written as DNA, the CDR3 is TGTGCCAGCAGTTGGGGGACATTGACACTTAACTATGGCTACACCTTC.

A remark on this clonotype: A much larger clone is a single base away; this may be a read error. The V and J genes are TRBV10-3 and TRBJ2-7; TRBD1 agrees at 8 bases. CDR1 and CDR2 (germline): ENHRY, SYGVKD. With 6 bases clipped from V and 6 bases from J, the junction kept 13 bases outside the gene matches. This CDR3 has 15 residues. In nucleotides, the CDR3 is TGTGCCATCAGGGACCGGACAGGGTTCGAGGGCGAGCAGTACTTC. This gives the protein CAIRDRTGFEGEQYF.

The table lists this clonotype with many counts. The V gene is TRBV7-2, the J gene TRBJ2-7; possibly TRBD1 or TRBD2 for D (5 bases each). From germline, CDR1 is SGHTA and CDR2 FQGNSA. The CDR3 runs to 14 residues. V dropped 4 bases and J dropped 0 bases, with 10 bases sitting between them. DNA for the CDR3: TGTGCCAGCAGCTCCAGGGAGCCCTCCTACGAGCAGTACGTC. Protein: CASSSREPSYEQYV.

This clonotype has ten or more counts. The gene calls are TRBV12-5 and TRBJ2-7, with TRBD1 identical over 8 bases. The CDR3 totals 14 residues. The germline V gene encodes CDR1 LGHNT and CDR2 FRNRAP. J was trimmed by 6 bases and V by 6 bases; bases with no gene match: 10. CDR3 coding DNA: TGTGCTAGTGGCCCCGGACAGGGATGGGGCGAGCAGTACTTC. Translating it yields CASGPGQGWGEQYF.

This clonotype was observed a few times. CDR3 DNA: TGTGCCACCAGCAGAGGTAGCGCCGAGACCCAGTACTTC. Encoded protein: CATSRGSAETQYF. The chain joins TRBV15 to TRBJ2-5, with D perhaps matching TRBD2 (5 bases). V lost 1 base and J 5 bases, leaving 8 bases between the germline ends. This CDR3 has 13 residues. CDR1 is LNHNV and CDR2 is YYDKDF in the germline V gene (reference sequence).

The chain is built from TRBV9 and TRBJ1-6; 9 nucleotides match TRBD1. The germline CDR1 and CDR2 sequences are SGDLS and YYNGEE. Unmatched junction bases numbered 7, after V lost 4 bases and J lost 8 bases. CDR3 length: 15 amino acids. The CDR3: CASSLQGARDSPLHF. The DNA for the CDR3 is TGTGCCAGCAGCTTACAGGGGGCTAGGGATTCACCCCTCCACTTT.

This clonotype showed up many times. CDR3 region: CASSQDLNAGTGGNIQYF. CDR3 bases: TGCGCCAGCAGCCAAGATCTGAACGCCGGGACAGGTGGAAACATTCAGTACTTC. V usage is TRBV4-3 and J usage is TRBJ2-4; the match to TRBD1 covers 8 bases. The CDR3 has 18 amino acids. Losses at the gene ends were 0 bases for V and 6 bases for J; bases not matched to a gene: 13. Per the germline V gene, CDR1 is LGHNA and CDR2 is YSLEER.

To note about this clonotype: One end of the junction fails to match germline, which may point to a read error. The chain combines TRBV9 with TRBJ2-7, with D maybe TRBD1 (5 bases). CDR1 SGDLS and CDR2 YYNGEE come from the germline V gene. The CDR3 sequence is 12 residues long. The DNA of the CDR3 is TGTGCCAGCGGCGTGGGGCCCTACGAGCAGTACTTC. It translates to CASGVGPYEQYF.

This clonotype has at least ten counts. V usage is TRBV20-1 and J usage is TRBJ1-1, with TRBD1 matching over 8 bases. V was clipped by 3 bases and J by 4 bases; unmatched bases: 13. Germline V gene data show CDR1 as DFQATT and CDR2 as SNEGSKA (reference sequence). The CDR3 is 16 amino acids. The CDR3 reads CSASPTDRAVSTEAFF. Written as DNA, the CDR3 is TGCAGTGCTAGCCCTACGGACAGGGCTGTTAGCACTGAAGCTTTCTTT.

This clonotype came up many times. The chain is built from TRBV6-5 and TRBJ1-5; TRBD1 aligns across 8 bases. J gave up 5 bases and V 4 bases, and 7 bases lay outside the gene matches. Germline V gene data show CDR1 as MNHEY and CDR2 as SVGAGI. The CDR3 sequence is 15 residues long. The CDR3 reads CASSWYQGADQPQHF. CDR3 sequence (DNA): TGTGCCAGCAGTTGGTACCAGGGGGCTGATCAGCCCCAGCATTTT.

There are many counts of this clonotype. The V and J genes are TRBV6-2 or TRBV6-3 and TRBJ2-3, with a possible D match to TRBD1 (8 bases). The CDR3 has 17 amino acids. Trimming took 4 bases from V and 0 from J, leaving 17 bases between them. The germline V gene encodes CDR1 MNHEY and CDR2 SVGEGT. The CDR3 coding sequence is TGTGCCAGCAGTTTCGGACAGGGAGGGGGTAGCACAGATACGCAGTATTTT. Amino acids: CASSFGQGGGSTDTQYF.

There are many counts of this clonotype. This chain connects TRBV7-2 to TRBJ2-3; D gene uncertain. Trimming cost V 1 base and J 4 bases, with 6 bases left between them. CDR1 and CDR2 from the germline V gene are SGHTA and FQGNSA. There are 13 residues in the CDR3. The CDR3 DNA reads TGTGCCAGCAGCTTAGTTATCCCAGATACGCAGTATTTT. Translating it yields CASSLVIPDTQYF.

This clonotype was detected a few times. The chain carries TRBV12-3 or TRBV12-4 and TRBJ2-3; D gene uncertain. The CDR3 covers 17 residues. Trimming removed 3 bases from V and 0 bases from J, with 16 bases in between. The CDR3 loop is CASSFEPRTDSTDTQYF. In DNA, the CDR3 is TGTGCCAGCAGTTTTGAACCCCGGACGGATAGCACAGATACGCAGTATTTT.

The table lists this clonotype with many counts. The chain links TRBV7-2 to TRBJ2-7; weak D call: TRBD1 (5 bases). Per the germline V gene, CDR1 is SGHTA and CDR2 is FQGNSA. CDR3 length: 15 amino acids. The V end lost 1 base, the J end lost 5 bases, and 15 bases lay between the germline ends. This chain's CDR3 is CASSLEDREVHEQYF. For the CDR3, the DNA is TGTGCCAGCAGCTTAGAAGACAGAGAGGTGCACGAGCAGTACTTC.

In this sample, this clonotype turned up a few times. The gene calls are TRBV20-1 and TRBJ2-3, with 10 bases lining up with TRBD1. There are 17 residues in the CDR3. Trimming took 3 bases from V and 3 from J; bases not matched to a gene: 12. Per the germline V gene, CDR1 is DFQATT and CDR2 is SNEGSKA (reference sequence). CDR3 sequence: CSASPLQGQGWTDTQYF. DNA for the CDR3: TGCAGTGCTAGTCCTCTTCAGGGACAGGGGTGGACAGATACGCAGTATTTT.

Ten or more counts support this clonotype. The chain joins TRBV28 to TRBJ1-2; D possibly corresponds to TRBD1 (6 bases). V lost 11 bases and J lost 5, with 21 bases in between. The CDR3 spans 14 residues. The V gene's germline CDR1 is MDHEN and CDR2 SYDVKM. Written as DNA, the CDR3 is TGTGCCGCCGGATCCGGGGGCGCAGGGTATGGCTACACCTTC. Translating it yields CAAGSGGAGYGYTF.

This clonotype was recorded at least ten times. The CDR3 nucleotides are TGTGCCAGCAACTTCGGGACAGATTACAATGAGCAGTTCTTC. Protein: CASNFGTDYNEQFF. The chain recombines TRBV7-2 with TRBJ2-1; 7 positions match TRBD1. The CDR3 has 14 amino acids. Germline assignment: CDR1 SGHTA and CDR2 FQGNSA. Trimming cost V 7 bases and J 4 bases; bases outside gene matches: 7.